This T cell receptor beta chain was recovered during a study of shared clonotypes between healthy human individuals. Across the whole study: A couple of women and a few men aged 18 to 49 made up the donors. Points from the study as a whole: In a handful of donors, around 5.5% of naive CD4 clonotypes appeared in common. Relative to clonotypes present in all four donors, those not shared had lower generation probabilities.

In regard to this clone: The antigen remains unidentified.

The CDR3 contains 21 residues. CDR1 is LGHNA, CDR2 YSLEER, per germline. V shed 0 bases and J 4 bases; nucleotides not matched to a gene: 23. Replicate PCRs for sorted subsets used 200 to 250 ng DNA; this equaled around 28,000 T cell genomes. TCRdb keeps only in-frame clones here, not all; method: immunoSEQ multiplex PCR. The top ten clones hold about 0.45% of a sample with about 1.5 million clones, roughly 98% of them seen once. The rearrangement uses TRBV4-3 and TRBJ1-2, with 7 nucleotides matching TRBD1. The TCR was taken from a man younger than 45 in good health. The sequencing sample was made of naive CD4+ T cells sorted from blood. Subset specified: CD45RA+ positively selected. Here the CDR3 reads CASSQDRAGGKGRWGGYGYTF. The CDR3 DNA sequence: TGCGCCAGCAGCCAAGATCGGGCAGGGGGAAAGGGTAGATGGGGCGGCTATGGCTACACCTTC.